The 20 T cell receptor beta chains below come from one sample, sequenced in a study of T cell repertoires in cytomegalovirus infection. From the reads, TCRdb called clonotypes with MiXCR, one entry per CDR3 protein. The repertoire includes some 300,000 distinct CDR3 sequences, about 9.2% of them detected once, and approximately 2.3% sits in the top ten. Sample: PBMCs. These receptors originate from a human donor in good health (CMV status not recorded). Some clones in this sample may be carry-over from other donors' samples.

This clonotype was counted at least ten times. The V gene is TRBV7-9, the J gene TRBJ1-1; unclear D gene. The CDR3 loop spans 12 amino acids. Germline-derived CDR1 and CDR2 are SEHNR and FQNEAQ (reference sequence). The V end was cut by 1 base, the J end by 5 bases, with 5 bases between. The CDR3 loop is CASSLVETEAFF. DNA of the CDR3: TGTGCCAGCAGCTTAGTAGAGACTGAAGCTTTCTTT.

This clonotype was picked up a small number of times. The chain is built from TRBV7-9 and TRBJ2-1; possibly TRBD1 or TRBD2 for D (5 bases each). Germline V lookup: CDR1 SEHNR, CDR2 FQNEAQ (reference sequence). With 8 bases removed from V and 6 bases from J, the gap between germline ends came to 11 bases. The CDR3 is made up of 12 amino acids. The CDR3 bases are TGTGCCAGCGGGGGTTTAGGCAATGAGCAGTTCTTC. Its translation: CASGGLGNEQFF.

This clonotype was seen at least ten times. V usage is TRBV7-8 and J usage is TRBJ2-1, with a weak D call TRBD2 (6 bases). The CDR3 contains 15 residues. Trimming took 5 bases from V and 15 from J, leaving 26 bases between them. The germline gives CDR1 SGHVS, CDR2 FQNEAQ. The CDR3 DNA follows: TGTGCCAGCAGCACCCGGGACTCCATAGCTGGGATTCTGTTCTTC. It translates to CASSTRDSIAGILFF. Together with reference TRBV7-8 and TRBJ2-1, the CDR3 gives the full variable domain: GAGVSQSPRYKVAKRGQDVALRCDPISGHVSLFWYQQALGQGPEFLTYFQNEAQLDKSGLPSDRFFAERPEGSVSTLKIQRTQQEDSAVYLCASSTRDSIAGILFFGPGTRLTVL.

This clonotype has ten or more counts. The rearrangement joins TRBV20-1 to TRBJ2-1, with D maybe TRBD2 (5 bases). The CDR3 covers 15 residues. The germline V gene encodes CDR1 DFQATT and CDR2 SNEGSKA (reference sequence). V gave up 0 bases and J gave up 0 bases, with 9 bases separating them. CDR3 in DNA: TGCAGTGCTAGAGATTTGGGGAGCTCCTACAATGAGCAGTTCTTC. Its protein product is CSARDLGSSYNEQFF.

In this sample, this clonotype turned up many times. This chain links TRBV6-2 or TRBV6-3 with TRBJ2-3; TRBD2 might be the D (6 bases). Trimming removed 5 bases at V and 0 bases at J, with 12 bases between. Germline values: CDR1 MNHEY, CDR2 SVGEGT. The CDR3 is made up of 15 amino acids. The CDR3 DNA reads TGTGCCAGCAGTGCGGGGCAGTTTAGCACAGATACGCAGTATTTT. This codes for CASSAGQFSTDTQYF.

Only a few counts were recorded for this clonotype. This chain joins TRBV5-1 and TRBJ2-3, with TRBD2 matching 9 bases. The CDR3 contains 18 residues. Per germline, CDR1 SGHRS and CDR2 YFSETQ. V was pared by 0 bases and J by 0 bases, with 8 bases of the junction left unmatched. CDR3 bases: TGCGCCAGCAGCTTGGATGATAGTAGCGGGGGTAGCACAGATACGCAGTATTTT. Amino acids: CASSLDDSSGGSTDTQYF.

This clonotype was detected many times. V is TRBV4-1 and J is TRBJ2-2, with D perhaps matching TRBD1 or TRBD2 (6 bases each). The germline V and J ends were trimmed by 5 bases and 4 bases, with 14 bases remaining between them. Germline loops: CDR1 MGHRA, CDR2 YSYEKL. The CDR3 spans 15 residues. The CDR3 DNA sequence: TGCGCCAGCAGCAGGGGGGCCAGTTCCACCGGGGAGCTGTTTTTT. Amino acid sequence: CASSRGASSTGELFF.

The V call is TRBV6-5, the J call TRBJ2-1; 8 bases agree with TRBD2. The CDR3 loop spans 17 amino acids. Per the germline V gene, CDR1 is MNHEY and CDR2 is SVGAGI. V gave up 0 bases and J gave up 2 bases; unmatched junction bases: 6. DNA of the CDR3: TGTGCCAGCAGTTACTCTGGCGGGGGGCCGACCTACAATGAGCAGTTCTTC. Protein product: CASSYSGGGPTYNEQFF.

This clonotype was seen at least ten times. In DNA form, the CDR3 reads TGCAGTGCTGACTACCAAACCCGGACGGCTTCACCCCTCCACTTT. This codes for CSADYQTRTASPLHF. The V call is TRBV20-1, the J call TRBJ1-6; D is ambiguous. CDR3 size: 15 residues. CDR1 is DFQATT and CDR2 is SNEGSKA in the germline V gene (reference sequence). Trimming shortened V by 5 bases and J by 9 bases, and 20 bases separated the two germline ends.

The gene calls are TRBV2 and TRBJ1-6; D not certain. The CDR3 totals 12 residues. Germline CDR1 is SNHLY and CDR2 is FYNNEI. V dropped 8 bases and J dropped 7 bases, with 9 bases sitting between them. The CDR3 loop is CASWSGNSPLHF. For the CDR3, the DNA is TGTGCCAGCTGGAGCGGCAATTCACCCCTCCACTTT. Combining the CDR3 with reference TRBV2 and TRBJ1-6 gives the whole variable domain EPEVTQTPSHQVTQMGQEVILRCVPISNHLYFYWYRQILGQKVEFLVSFYNNEISEKSEIFDDQFSVERPDGSNFTLKIRSTKLEDSAMYFCASWSGNSPLHFGNGTRLTVT.

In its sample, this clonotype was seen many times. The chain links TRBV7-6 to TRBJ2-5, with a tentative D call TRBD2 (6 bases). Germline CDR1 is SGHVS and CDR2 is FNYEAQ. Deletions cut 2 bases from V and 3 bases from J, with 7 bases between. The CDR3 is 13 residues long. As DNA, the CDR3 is TGTGCCAGCAGCTTATGGACTAAAGAGACCCAGTACTTC. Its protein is CASSLWTKETQYF. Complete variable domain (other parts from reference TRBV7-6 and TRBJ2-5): GAGVSQSPRYKVTKRGQDVALRCDPISGHVSLYWYRQALGQGPEFLTYFNYEAQQDKSGLPNDRFSAERPEGSISTLTIQRTEQRDSAMYRCASSLWTKETQYFGPGTRLLVL.

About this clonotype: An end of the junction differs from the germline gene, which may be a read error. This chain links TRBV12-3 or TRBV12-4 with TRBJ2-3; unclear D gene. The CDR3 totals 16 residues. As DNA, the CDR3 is TGTGCCAGCACCGGAGAACGCAGTTTATACACAGATACGCACTATTTT. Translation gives CASTGERSLYTDTHYF.

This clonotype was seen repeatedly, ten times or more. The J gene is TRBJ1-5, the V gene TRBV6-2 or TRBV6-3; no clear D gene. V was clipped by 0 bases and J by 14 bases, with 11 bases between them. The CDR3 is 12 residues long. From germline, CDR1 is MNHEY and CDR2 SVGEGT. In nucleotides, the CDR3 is TGTGCCAGCAGTTACTCGGAAGAGGGTAAGCATTTT. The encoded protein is CASSYSEEGKHF.

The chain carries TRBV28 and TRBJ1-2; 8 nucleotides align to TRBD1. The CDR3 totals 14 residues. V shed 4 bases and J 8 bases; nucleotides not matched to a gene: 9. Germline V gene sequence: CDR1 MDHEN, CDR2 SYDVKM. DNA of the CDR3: TGTGCCAGCAGTTCTGCCGGGACAGGAGACGGCTACACCTTC. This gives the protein CASSSAGTGDGYTF.

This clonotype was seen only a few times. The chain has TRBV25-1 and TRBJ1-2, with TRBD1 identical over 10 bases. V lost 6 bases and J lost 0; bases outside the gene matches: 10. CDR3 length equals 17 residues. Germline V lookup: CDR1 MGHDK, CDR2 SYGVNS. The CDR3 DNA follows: TGTGCCAGCAGAGACAGGGGGCACAGTTCTTCTAACTATGGCTACACCTTC. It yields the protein CASRDRGHSSSNYGYTF.

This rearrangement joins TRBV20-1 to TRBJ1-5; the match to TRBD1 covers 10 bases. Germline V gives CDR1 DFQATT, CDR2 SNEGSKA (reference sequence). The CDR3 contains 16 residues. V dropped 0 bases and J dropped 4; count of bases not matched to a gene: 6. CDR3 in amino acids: CSARDPGTGDNQPQHF. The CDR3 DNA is TGCAGTGCTAGAGATCCCGGGACAGGGGATAATCAGCCCCAGCATTTT.

CDR3 DNA: TGTGCCAGCAGCTTATCGCCAGACGGGACCTACGAGCAGTACGTC. The encoded protein is CASSLSPDGTYEQYV. The chain uses TRBV7-2 and TRBJ2-7; perhaps TRBD2 as D (5 bases). Germline V gives CDR1 SGHTA, CDR2 FQGNSA. V was clipped by 2 bases and J by 2 bases, with 13 bases between them. This CDR3 region has 15 residues.

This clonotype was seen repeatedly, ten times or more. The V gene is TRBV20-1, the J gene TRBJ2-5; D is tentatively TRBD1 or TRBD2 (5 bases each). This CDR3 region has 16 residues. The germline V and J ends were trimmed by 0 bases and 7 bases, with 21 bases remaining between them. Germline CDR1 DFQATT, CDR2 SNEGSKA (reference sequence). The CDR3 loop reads CSARDARTTTRGTQYF. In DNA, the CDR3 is TGCAGTGCTAGAGATGCGCGGACAACTACTCGGGGGACCCAGTACTTC.

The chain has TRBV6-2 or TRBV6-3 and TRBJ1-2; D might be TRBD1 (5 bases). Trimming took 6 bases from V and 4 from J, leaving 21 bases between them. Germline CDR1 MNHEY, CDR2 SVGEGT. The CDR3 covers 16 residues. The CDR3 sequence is CASREITGTLRYGYTF. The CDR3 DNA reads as TGTGCCAGCAGGGAGATAACAGGAACCCTACGCTATGGCTACACCTTC.

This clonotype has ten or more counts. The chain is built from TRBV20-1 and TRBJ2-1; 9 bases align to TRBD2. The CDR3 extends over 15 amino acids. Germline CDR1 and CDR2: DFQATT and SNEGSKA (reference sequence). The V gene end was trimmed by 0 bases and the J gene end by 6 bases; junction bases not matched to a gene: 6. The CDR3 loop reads CSARDPRGGANEQFF. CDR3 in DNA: TGCAGTGCTAGAGATCCACGCGGGGGGGCCAATGAGCAGTTCTTC.